The 25 T cell receptor beta chains given below trace back to one sample, sequenced in a study of blood T cell repertoires in COVID-19. Clones were read by immunoSEQ multiplex PCR, and TCRdb kept only the in-frame ones, dropping some. The data hold about 170,000 clones, with more than 65% observed a single time. Sequencing was done on a sample of peripheral blood. The receptors shown here come from a woman older than 75 with active or convalescent COVID-19.

The chain links TRBV9 to TRBJ2-1, with 7 bases lining up with TRBD1. V dropped 4 bases and J dropped 9; count of bases not matched to a gene: 4. There are 12 residues in the CDR3. CDR1 is SGDLS, CDR2 YYNGEE, per germline. CDR3 sequence (DNA): TGTGCCAGCAGCACGACAGGGCTTGAGCAGTTCTTC. It specifies CASSTTGLEQFF.

The chain has TRBV2 and TRBJ1-5, with D maybe TRBD1 (5 bases). The CDR3 has 13 residues. The V and J ends lost 9 bases and 0 bases respectively, with 9 bases between them. Germline V gene lookup returns CDR1 SNHLY and CDR2 FYNNEI. The CDR3: CASTGNSNQPQHF. The CDR3 nucleotides are TGTGCCAGTACAGGAAATAGCAATCAGCCCCAGCATTTT.

V usage is TRBV4-1 and J usage is TRBJ2-2; TRBD2 matches 8 bases. J gave up 6 bases and V 1 base, and 4 bases lay outside the gene matches. The germline gives CDR1 MGHRA, CDR2 YSYEKL. The CDR3 extends over 15 amino acids. The CDR3 DNA reads TGCGCCAGCAGCCAAGCCCCTAGCGGGTCCGGGGAGCTGTTTTTT. Its protein product is CASSQAPSGSGELFF.

The V and J genes are TRBV20-1 and TRBJ2-5; TRBD1 is a possible D gene (5 bases). With 3 bases removed from V and 5 bases from J, the gap between germline ends came to 10 bases. This CDR3 contains 12 residues. Germline V gene sequence: CDR1 DFQATT, CDR2 SNEGSKA (reference sequence). The CDR3 nucleotides are TGCAGTGCTAGTGGGGCAAAGGAGACCCAGTACTTC. Translation: CSASGAKETQYF.

The rearrangement joins TRBV9 to TRBJ2-3, with 8 bases that match TRBD2. The V gene end was trimmed by 3 bases and the J gene end by 2 bases; junction bases not matched to a gene: 8. Germline CDR1 SGDLS, CDR2 YYNGEE. This CDR3 comprises 16 residues. The CDR3 spells CASSGRTSRYTDTQYF. DNA for the CDR3: TGTGCCAGCAGCGGCCGGACTAGCAGATACACAGATACGCAGTATTTT.

This chain connects TRBV6-2 or TRBV6-3 to TRBJ2-5; the match to TRBD1 covers 10 bases. V was pared by 0 bases and J by 2 bases, with 3 bases of the junction left unmatched. Germline lookup yields CDR1 MNHEY and CDR2 SVGEGT. The CDR3 spans 16 residues. The CDR3 spells CASSYSGQGSQETQYF. The CDR3 region has the DNA TGTGCCAGCAGTTACTCGGGACAGGGGAGTCAAGAGACCCAGTACTTC.

For this clone: An end of the junction differs from the germline gene, which may be a read error. The chain has TRBV5-6 and TRBJ2-1, with D uncertain. In germline, CDR1 is SGHDT, CDR2 YYEEEE. This CDR3 region has 14 residues. CDR3 loop: CASSLGPTYDEQFF. Written as DNA, the CDR3 is TGTGCCAGCAGCTTGGGTCCCACCTACGATGAGCAGTTCTTC.

V gene TRBV10-3 combines with J gene TRBJ2-1; 7 bases match TRBD1. From germline, CDR1 is ENHRY and CDR2 SYGVKD. The junction had 5 bases not matched to a gene; V was cut back by 3 bases and J by 12 bases. The CDR3 has 12 amino acids. The DNA for the CDR3 is TGTGCCATCAGTGACGTAGGGGGCATGCAGTTCTTC. Its translation: CAISDVGGMQFF.

This clone appeared a few times. The rearrangement links TRBV19 to TRBJ1-5; D not certain. The CDR3 covers 16 residues. Germline V gene data show CDR1 as LNHDA and CDR2 as SQIVND (reference sequence). V gave up 3 bases and J gave up 0 bases, with 12 bases separating them. The CDR3 DNA is TGTGCCAGTAGTATCGGACGGGATTATAGCAATCAGCCCCAGCATTTT. This encodes CASSIGRDYSNQPQHF.

The chain recombines TRBV30 with TRBJ2-1; no reliable D call. Germline CDR1 reads GTSNPN; CDR2 reads SVGIG (reference sequence). The CDR3 loop spans 14 amino acids. The V end was cut by 6 bases, the J end by 0 bases, with 12 bases between. CDR3 loop: CACPTVSSYNEQFF. CDR3 DNA: TGTGCCTGCCCAACGGTAAGCTCCTACAATGAGCAGTTCTTC.

The chain uses TRBV11-2 and TRBJ1-1; 9 positions match TRBD1. Germline lookup yields CDR1 SGHAT and CDR2 FQNNGV. The CDR3 extends over 16 amino acids. Trimming cost V 4 bases and J 4 bases; bases outside gene matches: 10. The CDR3 here is CASSYRLGQGSTEAFF. The DNA for the CDR3 is TGTGCCAGCAGCTACCGTTTGGGACAGGGATCCACTGAAGCTTTCTTT. The entire variable domain, with the rest obtained from reference TRBV11-2 and TRBJ1-1, is as follows: EAGVAQSPRYKIIEKRQSVAFWCNPISGHATLYWYQQILGQGPKLLIQFQNNGVVDDSQLPKDRFSAERLKGVDSTLKIQPAKLEDSAVYLCASSYRLGQGSTEAFFGQGTRLTVV.

The chain couples TRBV12-3 or TRBV12-4 to TRBJ1-1; the D is unclear. This CDR3 is built from 13 residues. The germline V and J ends were trimmed by 6 bases and 0 bases, with 8 bases remaining between them. The CDR3 here is CASSLEMNTEAFF. Here the CDR3 DNA reads TGTGCCAGCAGCCTAGAGATGAACACTGAAGCTTTCTTT.

V and J are TRBV18 and TRBJ1-2; perhaps TRBD1 as D (6 bases). The length of the CDR3 is 14 residues. Germline CDR1 KGHSH, CDR2 LQKENI. Deletions cut 3 bases from V and 2 bases from J, with 10 bases between. The CDR3 nucleotides read TGTGCCAGCTCACCGGGACACCCAAACTATGGCTACACCTTC. Its translation: CASSPGHPNYGYTF.

The chain carries TRBV6-6 and TRBJ2-7, with TRBD1 matching over 8 bases. CDR1 is MNHNY and CDR2 is SVGAGI in the germline V gene (reference sequence). The CDR3 sequence is 15 residues long. V shed 6 bases and J 0 bases; nucleotides not matched to a gene: 7. CDR3 DNA sequence: TGTGCCAGCAGCGAAACGCAGGGGGCCTCCTACGAGCAGTACTTC. Its protein product is CASSETQGASYEQYF.

The chain carries TRBV6-1 and TRBJ2-7, with 15 bases fitting TRBD2. The CDR3 has 19 residues. The V gene's germline CDR1 is MNHNS and CDR2 SASEGT. V dropped 2 bases and J dropped 3; count of bases not matched to a gene: 11. CDR3 protein: CASSESRTSGRASIYEQYF. DNA of the CDR3: TGTGCCAGCAGTGAATCCAGGACTAGCGGGAGGGCGTCTATCTACGAGCAGTACTTC.

The gene calls are TRBV5-1 and TRBJ1-3, with a tentative D call TRBD1 (5 bases). Per germline, CDR1 SGHRS and CDR2 YFSETQ. V shed 1 base and J shed 2 bases, with 10 bases lying between them. This CDR3 contains 15 residues. CDR3 DNA: TGCGCCAGCAGCTTGTATAGGGGAACTGGAAACACCATATATTTT. Protein sequence: CASSLYRGTGNTIYF.

The chain employs TRBV4-2 and TRBJ1-2; D uncertain. V was pared by 0 bases and J by 2 bases, with 10 bases between. CDR1 is LGHNA and CDR2 is YNFKEQ in the germline V gene. This CDR3 region has 15 residues. The CDR3 loop is CASSQDNGKNYGYTF. The CDR3 DNA follows: TGTGCCAGCAGCCAAGATAACGGGAAAAACTATGGCTACACCTTC.

In its sample, this clone was seen a few times. V and J are TRBV2 and TRBJ1-3; no firm D call. The CDR3 contains 15 residues. V was pared by 11 bases and J by 0 bases, with 17 bases between. Germline values: CDR1 SNHLY, CDR2 FYNNEI. The CDR3 DNA reads as TGTGCCGCCCGTTCGGCGGTTTTCTCTGGAAACACCATATATTTT. It translates to CAARSAVFSGNTIYF.

The chain uses TRBV6-6 and TRBJ2-7; 13 bases map to TRBD2. V shed 5 bases and J 7 bases; nucleotides not matched to a gene: 5. The length of the CDR3 is 14 residues. Germline-derived CDR1 and CDR2 are MNHNY and SVGAGI (reference sequence). The CDR3 DNA reads as TGTGCCAGCAGTCCGGGACTAGCGGGAAGGGAGCAGTACTTC. This gives the protein CASSPGLAGREQYF.

This chain uses TRBV3-1 (or the pseudogene TRBV3-2) with TRBJ2-5; the match to TRBD2 covers 9 bases. Germline CDR1 and CDR2: LGHDT and YNNKEL (reference sequence). This CDR3 has 17 residues. The V and J ends lost 0 bases and 5 bases, in that order; junction bases with no gene match: 10. CDR3: CASSQDGLAGPHETQYF. Here the CDR3 DNA reads TGTGCCAGCAGCCAAGATGGGCTAGCGGGACCTCACGAGACCCAGTACTTC.

In its sample, this clone was seen once. The gene calls are TRBV6-5 and TRBJ1-1; no firm D call. The CDR3 contains 11 residues. V was pared by 4 bases and J by 10 bases, with 10 bases between. The germline CDR1 and CDR2 sequences are MNHEY and SVGAGI. CDR3 nucleotide sequence: TGTGCCAGCAGTTCGTCCTCCCGAGCTTTCTTT. This encodes CASSSSSRAFF.

The chain combines TRBV6-5 with TRBJ1-1, with D uncertain. Germline V gives CDR1 MNHEY, CDR2 SVGAGI. V dropped 9 bases and J dropped 0 bases, with 11 bases sitting between them. The CDR3 is 13 amino acids. CDR3 nucleotide sequence: TGTGCCAGTCTACGCTCGTTGAACACTGAAGCTTTCTTT. Translation: CASLRSLNTEAFF.

This clone has just a few counts. V usage is TRBV11-1 and J usage is TRBJ2-1, with D perhaps TRBD1 (5 bases). V was cut by 3 bases and J by 1 base, with 10 bases left in between. CDR1 is SGHAT and CDR2 is FQDESV in the germline V gene (reference sequence). This CDR3 is built from 15 residues. The CDR3 loop reads CASSFGPGSYNEQFF. The CDR3 DNA sequence: TGTGCCAGCAGCTTTGGGCCAGGGTCCTACAATGAGCAGTTCTTC.

This chain joins TRBV18 and TRBJ1-1, with TRBD1 identical over 7 bases. Germline CDR1 KGHSH, CDR2 LQKENI. V shed 2 bases and J 1 base; nucleotides not matched to a gene: 1. This CDR3 contains 14 residues. The CDR3 region is CASSPSGGNTEAFF. For the CDR3, the DNA is TGTGCCAGCTCACCATCAGGGGGGAACACTGAAGCTTTCTTT.

The chain couples TRBV5-8 to TRBJ1-1, with TRBD1 matching over 7 bases. V gave up 4 bases and J gave up 11 bases; unmatched junction bases: 8. CDR1 and CDR2 from the germline V gene are SGHTS and YDEGEE. There are 12 residues in the CDR3. This CDR3 is CASSPDRLLAFF. For the CDR3, the DNA is TGTGCCAGCAGCCCGGACAGGTTGTTGGCTTTCTTT.